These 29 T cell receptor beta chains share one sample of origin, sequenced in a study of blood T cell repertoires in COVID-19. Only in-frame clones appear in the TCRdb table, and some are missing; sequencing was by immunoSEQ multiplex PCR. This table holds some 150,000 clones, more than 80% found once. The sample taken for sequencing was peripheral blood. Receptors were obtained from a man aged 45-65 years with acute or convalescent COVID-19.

DNA for the CDR3: TGTGCCAGCAGTTCGCGGTGGACAGGATCTGCAACTAATGAAAAACTGTTTTTT. As protein: CASSSRWTGSATNEKLFF. This chain uses TRBV27 with TRBJ1-4; 7 bases match TRBD1. The CDR3 is 18 amino acids. From germline, CDR1 is MNHEY and CDR2 SMNVEV (reference sequence). After removal of 4 bases from V and 0 bases from J, the junction contained 11 bases not matched to a gene.

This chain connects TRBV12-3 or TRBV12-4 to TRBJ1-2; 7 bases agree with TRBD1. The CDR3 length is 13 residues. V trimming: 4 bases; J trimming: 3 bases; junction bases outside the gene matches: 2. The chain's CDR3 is CASSSDRDYGYTF. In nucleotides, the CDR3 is TGTGCCAGCAGTTCCGACAGGGACTATGGCTACACCTTC.

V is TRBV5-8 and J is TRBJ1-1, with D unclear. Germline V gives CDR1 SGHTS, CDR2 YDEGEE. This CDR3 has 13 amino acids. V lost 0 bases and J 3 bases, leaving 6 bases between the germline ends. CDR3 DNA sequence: TGTGCCAGCAGCTTGGCCGGGTACACTGAAGCTTTCTTT. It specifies CASSLAGYTEAFF.

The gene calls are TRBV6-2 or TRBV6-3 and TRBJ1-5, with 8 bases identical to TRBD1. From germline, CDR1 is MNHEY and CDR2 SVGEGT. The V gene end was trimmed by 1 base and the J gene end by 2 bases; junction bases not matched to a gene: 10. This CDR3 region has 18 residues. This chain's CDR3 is CASSYYPQGAHGNQPQHF. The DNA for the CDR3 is TGTGCCAGCAGTTACTACCCTCAGGGGGCGCACGGCAATCAGCCCCAGCATTTT.

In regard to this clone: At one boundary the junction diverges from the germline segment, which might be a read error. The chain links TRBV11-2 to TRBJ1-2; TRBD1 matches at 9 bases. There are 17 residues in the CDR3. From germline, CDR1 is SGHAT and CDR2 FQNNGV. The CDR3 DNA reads TGTGCCAGCTGCTTTGGTGGGGGCGGGACAGGGAAGGATGGCTACACCTTC. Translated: CASCFGGGGTGKDGYTF.

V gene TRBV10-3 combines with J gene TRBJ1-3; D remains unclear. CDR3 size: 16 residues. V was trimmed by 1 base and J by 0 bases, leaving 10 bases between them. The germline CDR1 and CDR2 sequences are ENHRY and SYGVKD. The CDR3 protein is CAISEFQYFSGNTIYF. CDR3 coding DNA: TGTGCCATCAGTGAGTTTCAGTATTTCTCTGGAAACACCATATATTTT.

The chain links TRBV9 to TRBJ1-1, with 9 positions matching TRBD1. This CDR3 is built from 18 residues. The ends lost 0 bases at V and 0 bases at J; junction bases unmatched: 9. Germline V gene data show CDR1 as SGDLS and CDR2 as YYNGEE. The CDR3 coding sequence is TGTGCCAGCAGCGTAGCTACGGGACAGGGTTATATGAACACTGAAGCTTTCTTT. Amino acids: CASSVATGQGYMNTEAFF.

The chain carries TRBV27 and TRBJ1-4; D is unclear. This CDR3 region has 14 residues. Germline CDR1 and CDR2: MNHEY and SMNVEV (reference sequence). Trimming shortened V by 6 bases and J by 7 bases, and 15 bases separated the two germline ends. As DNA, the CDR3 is TGTGCCAGCAGCTCCCTCCCTGGCAGTGAAAAACTGTTTTTT. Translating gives CASSSLPGSEKLFF.

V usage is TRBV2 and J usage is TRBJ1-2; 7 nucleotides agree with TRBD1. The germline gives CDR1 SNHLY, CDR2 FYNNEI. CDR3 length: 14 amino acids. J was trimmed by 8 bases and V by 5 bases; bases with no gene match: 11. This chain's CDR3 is CASSPGTAHFGYTF. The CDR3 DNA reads TGTGCCAGCAGTCCCGGGACAGCACATTTCGGCTACACCTTC.

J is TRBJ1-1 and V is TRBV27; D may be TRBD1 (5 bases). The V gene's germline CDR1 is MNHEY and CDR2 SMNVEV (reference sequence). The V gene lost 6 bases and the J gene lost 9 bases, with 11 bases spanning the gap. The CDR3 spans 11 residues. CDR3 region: CASRNRIQAFF. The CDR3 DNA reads TGTGCCAGCAGAAACAGGATTCAAGCTTTCTTT.

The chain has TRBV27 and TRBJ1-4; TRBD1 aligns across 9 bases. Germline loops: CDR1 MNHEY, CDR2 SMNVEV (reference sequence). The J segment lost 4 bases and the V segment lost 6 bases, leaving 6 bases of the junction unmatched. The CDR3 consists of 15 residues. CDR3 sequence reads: CASRELDRGNEKLFF. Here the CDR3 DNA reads TGTGCCAGCAGGGAGTTGGACAGGGGTAATGAAAAACTGTTTTTT.

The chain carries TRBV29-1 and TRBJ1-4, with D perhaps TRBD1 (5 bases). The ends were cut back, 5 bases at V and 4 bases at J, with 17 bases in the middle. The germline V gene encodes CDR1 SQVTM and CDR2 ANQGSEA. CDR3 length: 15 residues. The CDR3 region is CSVPGSGLGNEKLFF. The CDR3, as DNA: TGCAGCGTTCCTGGCTCAGGGTTGGGTAATGAAAAACTGTTTTTT.

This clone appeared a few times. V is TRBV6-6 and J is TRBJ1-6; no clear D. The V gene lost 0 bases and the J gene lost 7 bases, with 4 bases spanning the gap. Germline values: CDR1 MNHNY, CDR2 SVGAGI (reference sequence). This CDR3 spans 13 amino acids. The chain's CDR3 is CASSYSLNSPLHF. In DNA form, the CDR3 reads TGTGCCAGCAGTTACTCCCTAAATTCACCCCTCCACTTT.

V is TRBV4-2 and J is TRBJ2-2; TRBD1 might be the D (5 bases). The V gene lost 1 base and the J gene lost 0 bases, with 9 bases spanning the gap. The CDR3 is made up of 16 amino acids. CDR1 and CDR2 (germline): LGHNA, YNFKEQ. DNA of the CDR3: TGTGCCAGCAGCCAAGCCGACAGTTCGAACACCGGGGAGCTGTTTTTT. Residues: CASSQADSSNTGELFF.

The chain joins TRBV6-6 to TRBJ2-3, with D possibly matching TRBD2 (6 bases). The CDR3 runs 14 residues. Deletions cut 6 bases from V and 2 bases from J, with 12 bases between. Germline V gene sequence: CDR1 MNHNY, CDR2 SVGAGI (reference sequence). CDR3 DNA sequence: TGTGCCAGCAGGGGACTGGGGAACACAGATACGCAGTATTTT. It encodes CASRGLGNTDTQYF.

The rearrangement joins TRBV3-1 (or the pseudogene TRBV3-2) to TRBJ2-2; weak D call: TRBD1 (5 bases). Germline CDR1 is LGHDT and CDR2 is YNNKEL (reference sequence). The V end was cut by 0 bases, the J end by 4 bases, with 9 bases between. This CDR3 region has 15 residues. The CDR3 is CASSQDRVGTGELFF. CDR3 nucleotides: TGTGCCAGCAGCCAAGACAGGGTAGGCACCGGGGAGCTGTTTTTT.

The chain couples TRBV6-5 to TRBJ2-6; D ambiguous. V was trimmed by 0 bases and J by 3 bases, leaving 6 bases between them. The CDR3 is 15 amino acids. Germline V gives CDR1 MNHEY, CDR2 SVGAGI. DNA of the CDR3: TGTGCCAGCAGTTACTCTCTCGGTGGGGCCAACGTCCTGACTTTC. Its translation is CASSYSLGGANVLTF.

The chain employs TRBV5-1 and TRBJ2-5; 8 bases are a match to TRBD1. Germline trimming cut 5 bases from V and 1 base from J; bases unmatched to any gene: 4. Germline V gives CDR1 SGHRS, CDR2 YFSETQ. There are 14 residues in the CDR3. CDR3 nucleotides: TGCGCCAGCAGGCCGGGACAGGCCCAAGAGACCCAGTACTTC. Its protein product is CASRPGQAQETQYF.

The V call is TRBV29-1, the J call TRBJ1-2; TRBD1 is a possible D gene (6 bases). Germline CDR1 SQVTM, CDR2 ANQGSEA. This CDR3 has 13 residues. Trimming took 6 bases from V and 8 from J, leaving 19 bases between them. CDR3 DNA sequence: TGCAGCGTCCCGAAGGCACAGGGCCAGGGCTACACCTTC. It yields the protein CSVPKAQGQGYTF.

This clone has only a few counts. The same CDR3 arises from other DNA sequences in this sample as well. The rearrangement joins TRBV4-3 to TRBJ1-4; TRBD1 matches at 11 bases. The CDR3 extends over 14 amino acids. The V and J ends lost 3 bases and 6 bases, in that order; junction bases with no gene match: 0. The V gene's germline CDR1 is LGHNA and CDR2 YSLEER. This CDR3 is CASSQGQGDEKLFF. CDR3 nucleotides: TGCGCCAGCAGCCAGGGACAGGGGGATGAAAAACTGTTTTTT.

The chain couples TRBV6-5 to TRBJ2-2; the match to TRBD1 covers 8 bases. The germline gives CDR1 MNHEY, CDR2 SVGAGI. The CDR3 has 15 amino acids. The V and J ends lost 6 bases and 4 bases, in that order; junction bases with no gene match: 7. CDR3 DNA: TGTGCCAGCAGCCAGGGGGCGGTCCGCACCGGGGAGCTGTTTTTT. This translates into CASSQGAVRTGELFF.

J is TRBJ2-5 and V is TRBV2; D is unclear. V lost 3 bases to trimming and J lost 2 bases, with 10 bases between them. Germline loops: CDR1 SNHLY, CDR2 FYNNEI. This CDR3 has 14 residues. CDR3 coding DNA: TGTGCCAGCAGTGAGAGTCTGAATCAAGAGACCCAGTACTTC. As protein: CASSESLNQETQYF.

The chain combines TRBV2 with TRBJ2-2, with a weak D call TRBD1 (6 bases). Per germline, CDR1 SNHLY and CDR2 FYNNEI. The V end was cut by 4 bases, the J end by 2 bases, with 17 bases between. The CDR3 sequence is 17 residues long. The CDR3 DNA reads TGTGCCAGCAGTGCCCCCCTCCGGGACATAAACACCGGGGAGCTGTTTTTT. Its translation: CASSAPLRDINTGELFF.

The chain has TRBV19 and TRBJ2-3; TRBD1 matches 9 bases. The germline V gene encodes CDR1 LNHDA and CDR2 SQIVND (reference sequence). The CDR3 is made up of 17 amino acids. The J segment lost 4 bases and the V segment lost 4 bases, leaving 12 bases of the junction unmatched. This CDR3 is CASSSRGTGFNADTQYF. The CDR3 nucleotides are TGTGCCAGTAGTAGCCGCGGGACAGGGTTTAATGCAGATACGCAGTATTTT.

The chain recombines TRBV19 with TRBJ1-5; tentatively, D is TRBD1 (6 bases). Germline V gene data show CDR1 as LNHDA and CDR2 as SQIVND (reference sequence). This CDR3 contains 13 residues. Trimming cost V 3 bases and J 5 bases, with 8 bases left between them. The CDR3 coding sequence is TGTGCCAGTAGTATCGAGGGGGATCAGCCCCAGCATTTT. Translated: CASSIEGDQPQHF.

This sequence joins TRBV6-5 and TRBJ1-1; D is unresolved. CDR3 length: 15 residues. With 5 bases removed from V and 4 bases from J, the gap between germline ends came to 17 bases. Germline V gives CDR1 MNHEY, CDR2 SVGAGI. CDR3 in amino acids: CASSRRQGGLTEAFF. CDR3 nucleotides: TGTGCCAGCAGTCGCCGACAAGGTGGGCTCACTGAAGCTTTCTTT.

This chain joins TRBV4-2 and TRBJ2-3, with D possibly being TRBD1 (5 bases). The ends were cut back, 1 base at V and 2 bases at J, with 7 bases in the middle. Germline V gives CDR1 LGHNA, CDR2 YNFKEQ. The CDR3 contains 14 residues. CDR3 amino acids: CASSQGQFTDTQYF. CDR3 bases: TGTGCCAGCAGCCAAGGACAGTTCACAGATACGCAGTATTTT.

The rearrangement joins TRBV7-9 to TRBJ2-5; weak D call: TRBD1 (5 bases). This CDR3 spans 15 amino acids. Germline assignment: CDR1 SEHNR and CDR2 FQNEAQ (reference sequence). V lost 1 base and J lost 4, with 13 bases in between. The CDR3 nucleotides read TGTGCCAGCAGCTTAGGTGTCAGGGATGGAGAGACCCAGTACTTC. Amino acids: CASSLGVRDGETQYF. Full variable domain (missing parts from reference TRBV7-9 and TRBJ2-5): DTGVSQNPRHKITKRGQNVTFRCDPISEHNRLYWYRQTLGQGPEFLTYFQNEAQLEKSRLLSDRFSAERPKGSFSTLEIQRTEQGDSAMYLCASSLGVRDGETQYFGPGTRLLVL.

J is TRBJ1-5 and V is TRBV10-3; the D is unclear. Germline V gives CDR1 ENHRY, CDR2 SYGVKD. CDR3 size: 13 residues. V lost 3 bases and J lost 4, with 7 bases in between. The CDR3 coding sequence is TGTGCCATCAGTGACAGGACTAATCAGCCCCAGCATTTT. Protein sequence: CAISDRTNQPQHF.